Included here is one TCR beta chain sequence, with context. Its antigen remains unknown. Germline CDR1 reads SEHNR; CDR2 reads FQNEAQ (reference sequence). V lost 2 bases and J lost 5, with 0 bases in between. The CDR3 has 10 residues. The sample belongs to a study of OX40 agonist ivuxolimab in advanced cancers. As for the study in general: As their treatment, patients were administered ivuxolimab, an agonistic anti-OX40 (CD134) antibody. Three patients responded partially, comprising one with hepatocellular carcinoma and two with cutaneous melanoma.

Overall study results and limits: At 0.1-3.0 mg/kg, partial responders had clonal expansion among the lowest observed.

Profiling relied on immunoSEQ multiplex PCR, and the TCRdb table lists in-frame clones only, not all of them. The sample has tens of thousands of clones, roughly 85% seen once; the top ten hold 11%. This chain uses TRBV7-9 with TRBJ1-1, with D unclear. The source of this sequence is an adult with an advanced solid tumor such as melanoma, head and neck, liver or kidney cancer. Source: CD4+ or CD8+ T cells sorted from blood, taken in a trial of the OX40 agonist ivuxolimab. Here the CDR3 reads CASSLTEAFF. For the CDR3, the DNA is TGTGCCAGCAGCTTAACTGAAGCTTTCTTT.